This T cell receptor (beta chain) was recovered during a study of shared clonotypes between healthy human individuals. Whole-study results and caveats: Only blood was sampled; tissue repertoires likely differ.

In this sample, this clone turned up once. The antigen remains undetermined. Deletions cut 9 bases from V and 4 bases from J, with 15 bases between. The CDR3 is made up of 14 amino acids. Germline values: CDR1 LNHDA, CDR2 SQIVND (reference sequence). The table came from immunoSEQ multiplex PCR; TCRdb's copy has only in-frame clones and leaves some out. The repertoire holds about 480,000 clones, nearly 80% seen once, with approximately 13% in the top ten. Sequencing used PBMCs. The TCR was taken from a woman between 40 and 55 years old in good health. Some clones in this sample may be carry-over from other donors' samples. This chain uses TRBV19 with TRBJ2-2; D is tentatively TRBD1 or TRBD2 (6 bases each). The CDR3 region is CARPEGVGTGELFF. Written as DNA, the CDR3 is TGTGCCAGGCCGGAGGGGGTGGGCACCGGGGAGCTGTTTTTT.